The T cell receptor beta chain under discussion was sequenced for a study of Ad26.COV2.S vaccination and SARS-CoV-2 variants (dated by TCRdb to the early 2020s). For context, the study as a whole: TCRbeta repertoire sequencing was used to assess the specificity and breadth of SARS-CoV-2-reactive T cell receptors after Ad26.COV2.S vaccination. The TCR-sequenced set comprised around 30 samples: some 19 Ad26.COV2.S vaccine recipients, 5 placebo recipients and 8 SARS-CoV-2 convalescent individuals.

TCRbeta CDR3 regions were sequenced with the immunoSEQ Assay. After extraction, genomic DNA underwent amplification by bias-controlled multiplex PCR, followed by high-throughput sequencing. In the source study's methods: To quantify the absolute abundance of every unique TCRbeta CDR3 region, sequences were collapsed and filtered. T cell fraction was estimated by normalizing TCRbeta template counts to usable DNA, which was measured by amplifying reference genes present in all nucleated cells. Repertoire TCRs were annotated as SARS-CoV-2-specific when V gene, CDR3 amino acid sequence and J gene were exactly matched to a known reactive TCR set. The reference SARS-CoV-2 TCR set came from MIRA and was filtered for enrichment in COVID-19-positive ImmuneCODE repertoires, removing public or cross-reactive TCRs. Using the MIRA antigens, annotated TCRs were further analysed by specific ORF or by position within an ORF. Breadth was defined as the number of annotated unique rearrangements divided by the total number of unique productive rearrangements, and depth was defined as the summed frequency of the annotated unique rearrangements. TCR breadth was compared between groups using two-sided Wilcoxon rank-sum tests. TCRdb retrieved this table from immuneACCESS and kept in-frame rearrangements only. Not all clones are present; in checked studies, unresolved V genes account for under half, and no reason is known for the remainder. The V and J calls and clone size are taken from that table; D and trimming were inferred from the DNA. The sample table holds over 130,000 clones, of which more than 80% were seen once. The top ten hold about 5% of the sample.

Results and caveats for the whole study, not just this receptor: Substantial breadth of spike-specific CD8+ and CD4+ T cell responses was reported after vaccination. Ad26.COV2.S recipients had higher spike-specific TCR breadth than placebo recipients (P = 0.0014). It was noted by the authors that total T cell responses may have been underestimated by the TCR breadth and depth analyses. Comparable non-spike TCR breadth was observed between vaccine and placebo recipients, consistent with only spike being contained in the vaccine.

CDR1 MGHDK and CDR2 SYGVNS are derived from the germline V gene. The CDR3 starts with the cysteine, ends with the phenylalanine, and has 16 residues. CDR3 DNA only is kept here, 48 bases in frame from base 1. V gives up 2 bases and J gives up 1 base, and the segment between their germline ends measures 11 bases. A note on this clone: Its specific antigen is unknown. The input lacks base qualities; no much larger clone sits a single base away.

What the time point label conveys for this sample: individuals recovered from natural SARS-CoV-2 infection. The rearrangement combines TRBV25-1 with TRBJ2-2, and possibly TRBD2, on 5 matching bases. The source is a human donor who had recovered from COVID-19. Sequenced here: peripheral blood, sampled after recovery from COVID-19. The DNA is as follows: TGTGCCAGCAGTGAAGCGATAGGACTGAACACCGGGGAGCTGTTTTTT. This encodes CASSEAIGLNTGELFF.